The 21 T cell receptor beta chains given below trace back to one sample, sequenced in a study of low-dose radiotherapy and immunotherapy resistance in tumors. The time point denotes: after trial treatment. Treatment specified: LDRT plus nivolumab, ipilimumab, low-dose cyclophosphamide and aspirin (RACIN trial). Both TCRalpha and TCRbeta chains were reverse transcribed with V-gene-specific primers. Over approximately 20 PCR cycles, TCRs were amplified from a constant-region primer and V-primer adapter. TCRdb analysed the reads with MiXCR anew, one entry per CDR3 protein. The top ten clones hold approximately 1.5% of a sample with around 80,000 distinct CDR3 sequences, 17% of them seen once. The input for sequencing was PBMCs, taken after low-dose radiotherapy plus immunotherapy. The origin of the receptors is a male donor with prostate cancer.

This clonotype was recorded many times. The CDR3 loop reads CASSLDVAGGNEQFF. The CDR3 DNA reads as TGCGCCAGCAGCTTGGATGTGGCAGGGGGCAATGAGCAGTTCTTC. This chain uses TRBV5-1 with TRBJ2-1, with 7 nucleotides matching TRBD1. The CDR3 spans 15 residues. The V gene's germline CDR1 is SGHRS and CDR2 YFSETQ. Trimming cost V 0 bases and J 6 bases; bases outside gene matches: 6. Full variable domain (remainder filled in from reference TRBV5-1 and TRBJ2-1): KAGVTQTPRYLIKTRGQQVTLSCSPISGHRSVSWYQQTPGQGLQFLFEYFSETQRNKGNFPGRFSGRQFSNSRSEMNVSTLELGDSALYLCASSLDVAGGNEQFFGPGTRLTVL.

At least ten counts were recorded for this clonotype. For the CDR3, the DNA is TGCGCCAGCAGCTTGCCGGGCCCAACAGATACGCAGTATTTT. Translated: CASSLPGPTDTQYF. J is TRBJ2-3 and V is TRBV5-1; D unclear. The germline V gene encodes CDR1 SGHRS and CDR2 YFSETQ. V lost 1 base and J 3 bases, leaving 9 bases between the germline ends. The CDR3 length is 14 residues.

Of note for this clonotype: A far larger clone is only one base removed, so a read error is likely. The CDR3 reads CASSLAGVQETQFF. The DNA of the CDR3 is TGTGCCAGCAGTCTAGCGGGAGTCCAAGAGACCCAGTTCTTC. The V and J genes are TRBV7-2 and TRBJ2-1; TRBD2 agrees at 10 bases. Germline V gives CDR1 SGHTA, CDR2 FQGNSA. CDR3 size: 14 residues. V lost 6 bases to trimming and J lost 13 bases; unmatched junction nucleotides: 12. The full variable domain, in which reference TRBV7-2 and TRBJ2-1 provide the parts outside the CDR3, is GAGVSQSPSNKVTEKGKDVELRCDPISGHTALYWYRQSLGQGLEFLIYFQGNSAPDKSGLPSDRFSAERTGGSVSTLTIQRTQQEDSAVYLCASSLAGVQETQFFGPGTRLTVL.

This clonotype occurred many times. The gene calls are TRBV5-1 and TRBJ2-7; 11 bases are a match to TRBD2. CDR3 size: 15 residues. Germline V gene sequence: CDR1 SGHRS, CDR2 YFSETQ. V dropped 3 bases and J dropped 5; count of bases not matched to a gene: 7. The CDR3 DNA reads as TGCGCCAGCAGCTCCCGACTAGCGGGAATCGACGAGCAGTACTTC. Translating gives CASSSRLAGIDEQYF.

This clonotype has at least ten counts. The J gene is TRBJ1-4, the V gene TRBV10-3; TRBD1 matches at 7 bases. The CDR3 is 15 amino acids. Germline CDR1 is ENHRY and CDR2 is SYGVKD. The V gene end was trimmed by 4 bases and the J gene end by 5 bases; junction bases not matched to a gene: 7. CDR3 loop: CAISGSTGSNEKLFF. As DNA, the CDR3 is TGTGCCATCAGTGGGTCGACAGGGAGCAATGAAAAACTGTTTTTT.

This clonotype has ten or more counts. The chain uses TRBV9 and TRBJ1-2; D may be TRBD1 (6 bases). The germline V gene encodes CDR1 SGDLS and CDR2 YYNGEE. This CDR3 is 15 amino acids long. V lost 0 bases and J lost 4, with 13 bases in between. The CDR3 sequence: CASSVDGGASYGYTF. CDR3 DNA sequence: TGTGCCAGCAGCGTAGACGGGGGCGCATCCTATGGCTACACCTTC.

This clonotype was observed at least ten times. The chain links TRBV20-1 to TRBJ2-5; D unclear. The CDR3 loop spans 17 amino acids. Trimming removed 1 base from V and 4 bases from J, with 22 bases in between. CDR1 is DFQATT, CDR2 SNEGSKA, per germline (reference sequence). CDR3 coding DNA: TGCAGTGCTAGAGGCCCACGTCGGGCGGACCCCCGAGAGACCCAGTACTTC. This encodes CSARGPRRADPRETQYF.

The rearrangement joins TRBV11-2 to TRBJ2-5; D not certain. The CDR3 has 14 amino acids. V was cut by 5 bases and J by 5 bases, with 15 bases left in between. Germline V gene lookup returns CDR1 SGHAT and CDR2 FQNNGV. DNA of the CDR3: TGTGCCAGCAGCCCTAGACCGGATAGGGAGACCCAGTACTTC. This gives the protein CASSPRPDRETQYF.

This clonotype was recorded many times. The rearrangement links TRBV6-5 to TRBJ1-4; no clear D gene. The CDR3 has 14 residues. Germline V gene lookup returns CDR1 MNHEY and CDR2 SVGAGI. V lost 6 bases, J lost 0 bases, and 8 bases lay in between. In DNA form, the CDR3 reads TGTGCCAGCAGCCCGGTGACAACTAATGAAAAACTGTTTTTT. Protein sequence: CASSPVTTNEKLFF.

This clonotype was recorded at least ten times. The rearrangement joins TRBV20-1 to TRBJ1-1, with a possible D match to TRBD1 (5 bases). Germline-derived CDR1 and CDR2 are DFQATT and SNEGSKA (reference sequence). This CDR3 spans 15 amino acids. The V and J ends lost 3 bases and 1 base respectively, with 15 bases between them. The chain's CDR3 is CSASALAGKNTEAFF. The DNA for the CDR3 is TGCAGTGCTAGTGCCCTGGCAGGGAAGAACACTGAAGCTTTCTTT.

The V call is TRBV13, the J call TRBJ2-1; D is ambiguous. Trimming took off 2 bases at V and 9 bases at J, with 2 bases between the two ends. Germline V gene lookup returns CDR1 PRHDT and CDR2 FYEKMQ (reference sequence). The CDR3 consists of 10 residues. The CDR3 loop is CASSLREQFF. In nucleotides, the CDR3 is TGTGCCAGCAGCTTACGTGAGCAGTTCTTC.

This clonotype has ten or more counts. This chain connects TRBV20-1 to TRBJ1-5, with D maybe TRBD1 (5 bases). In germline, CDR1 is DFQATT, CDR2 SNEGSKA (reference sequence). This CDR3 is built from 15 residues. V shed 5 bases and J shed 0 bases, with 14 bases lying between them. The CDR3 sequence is CSAPVGGYSNQPQHF. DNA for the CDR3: TGCAGTGCTCCCGTCGGGGGGTATAGCAATCAGCCCCAGCATTTT.

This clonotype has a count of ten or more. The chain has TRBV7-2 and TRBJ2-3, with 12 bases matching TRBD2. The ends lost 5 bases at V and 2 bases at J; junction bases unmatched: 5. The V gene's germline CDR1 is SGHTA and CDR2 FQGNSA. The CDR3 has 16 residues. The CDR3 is CASSTGLAGNTDTQYF. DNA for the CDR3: TGTGCCAGCAGCACCGGACTAGCGGGGAACACAGATACGCAGTATTTT.

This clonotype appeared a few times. The CDR3 spells CASRNDRGGPDYEQYF. Here the CDR3 DNA reads TGTGCCAGCAGAAACGACAGGGGGGGACCAGACTACGAGCAGTACTTC. The rearrangement links TRBV6-2 or TRBV6-3 to TRBJ2-7; TRBD1 aligns across 9 bases. The J segment lost 3 bases and the V segment lost 6 bases, leaving 12 bases of the junction unmatched. There are 16 residues in the CDR3. The V gene's germline CDR1 is MNHEY and CDR2 SVGEGT.

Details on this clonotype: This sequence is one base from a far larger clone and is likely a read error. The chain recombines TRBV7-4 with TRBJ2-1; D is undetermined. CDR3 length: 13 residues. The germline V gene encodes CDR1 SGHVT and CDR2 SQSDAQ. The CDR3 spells CTSSLDQQNEQFF. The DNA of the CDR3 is TGTACCAGCAGCCTCGACCAGCAGAATGAGCAGTTCTTC.

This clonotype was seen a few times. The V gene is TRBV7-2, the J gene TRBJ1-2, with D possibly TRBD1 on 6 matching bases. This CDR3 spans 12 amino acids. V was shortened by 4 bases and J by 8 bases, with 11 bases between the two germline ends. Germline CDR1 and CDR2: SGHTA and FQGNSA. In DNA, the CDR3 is TGTGCCAGCAGCTCCGCCGGGACAGGCTACACCTTC. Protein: CASSSAGTGYTF.

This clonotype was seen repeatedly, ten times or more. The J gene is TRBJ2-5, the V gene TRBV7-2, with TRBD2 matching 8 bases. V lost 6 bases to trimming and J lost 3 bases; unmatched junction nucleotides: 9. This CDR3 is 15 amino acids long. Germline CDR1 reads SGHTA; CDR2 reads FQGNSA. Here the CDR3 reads CASRPRTSGKETQYF. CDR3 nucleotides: TGTGCCAGCAGACCTCGAACTAGCGGAAAAGAGACCCAGTACTTC.

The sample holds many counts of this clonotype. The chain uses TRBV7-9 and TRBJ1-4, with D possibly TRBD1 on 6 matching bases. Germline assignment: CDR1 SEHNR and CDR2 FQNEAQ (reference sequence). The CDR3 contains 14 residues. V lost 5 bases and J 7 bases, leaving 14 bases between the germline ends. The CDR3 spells CASSLGAWREKLFF. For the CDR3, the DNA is TGTGCCAGCAGCCTGGGGGCTTGGCGTGAAAAACTGTTTTTT.

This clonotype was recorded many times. DNA for the CDR3: TGTGCCAGCAGTCCACTACCTCAGGCGGGGCAAGAGACCCAGTACTTC. Translating it yields CASSPLPQAGQETQYF. The chain couples TRBV28 to TRBJ2-5; possibly TRBD2 for D (6 bases). The V and J ends lost 5 bases and 2 bases respectively, with 18 bases between them. Germline CDR1 reads MDHEN; CDR2 reads SYDVKM. The CDR3 has 16 residues. Filled out from reference TRBV28 and TRBJ2-5, the complete variable domain reads DVKVTQSSRYLVKRTGEKVFLECVQDMDHENMFWYRQDPGLGLRLIYFSYDVKMKEKGDIPEGYSVSREKKERFSLILESASTNQTSMYLCASSPLPQAGQETQYFGPGTRLLVL.

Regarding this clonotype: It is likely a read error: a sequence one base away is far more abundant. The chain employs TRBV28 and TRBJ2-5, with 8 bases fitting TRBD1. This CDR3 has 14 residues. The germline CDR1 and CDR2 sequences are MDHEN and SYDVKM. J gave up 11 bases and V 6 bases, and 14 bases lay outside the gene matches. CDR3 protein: CASRRTQGGYEQYF. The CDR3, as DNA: TGTGCCAGCAGGCGGACACAGGGGGGCTATGAGCAGTACTTC.

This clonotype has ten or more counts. The CDR3 here is CASRGQGRSTEAFF. The CDR3, as DNA: TGTGCCAGCAGGGGACAGGGCCGTAGCACTGAAGCTTTCTTT. The chain joins TRBV2 to TRBJ1-1; 9 nucleotides line up with TRBD1. The CDR3 covers 14 residues. The ends lost 6 bases at V and 4 bases at J; junction bases unmatched: 6. Germline V CDR1 and CDR2: SNHLY, FYNNEI.